In its sample, the clone carrying this T cell receptor beta chain was seen once. Its specificity is unknown. This entry belongs to a study of T cell responses to AZD1222 COVID-19 vaccine. Study-level points and caveats: Every sample of the repertoires postdated the peak T cell response. Clonal diversity was possibly underestimated, and the donors were mostly white British, with more females. Just five to seven AZD1222 recipients tested seropositive at baseline.

The protocol was immunoSEQ multiplex PCR, while the TCRdb copy is restricted to in-frame clones and leaves out a portion. Among some 110,000 clones, about 86% were seen once, and the ten largest hold 17%. Germline V CDR1 and CDR2: MGHRA, YSYEKL. Losses at the gene ends were 1 base for V and 9 bases for J; bases not matched to a gene: 3. This CDR3 region has 13 residues. This clonotype originated in an adult who received the AZD1222 COVID-19 vaccine. The chain is built from TRBV4-1 and TRBJ2-1, with 7 bases matching TRBD2. Sequences were derived from peripheral blood, sampled 28 days after the second AZD1222 dose. CDR3 in DNA: TGCGCCAGCAGCCAAGGACTAGCCCTTGAGCAGTTCTTC. Translation: CASSQGLALEQFF.